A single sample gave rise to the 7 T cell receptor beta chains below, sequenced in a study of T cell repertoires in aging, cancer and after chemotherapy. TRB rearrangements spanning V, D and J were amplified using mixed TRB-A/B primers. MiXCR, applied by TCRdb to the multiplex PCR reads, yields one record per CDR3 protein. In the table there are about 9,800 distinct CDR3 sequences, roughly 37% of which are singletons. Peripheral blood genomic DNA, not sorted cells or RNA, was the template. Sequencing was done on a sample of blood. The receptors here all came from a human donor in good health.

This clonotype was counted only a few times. CDR3 coding DNA: TGTGCCAGCGCAAGCGGGAACTACAATGAGCAGTTCTTC. It is translated as CASASGNYNEQFF. J is TRBJ2-1 and V is TRBV18, with TRBD2 matching 7 bases. The CDR3 has 13 residues. V gave up 8 bases and J gave up 3 bases; unmatched junction bases: 4. Germline CDR1 KGHSH, CDR2 LQKENI.

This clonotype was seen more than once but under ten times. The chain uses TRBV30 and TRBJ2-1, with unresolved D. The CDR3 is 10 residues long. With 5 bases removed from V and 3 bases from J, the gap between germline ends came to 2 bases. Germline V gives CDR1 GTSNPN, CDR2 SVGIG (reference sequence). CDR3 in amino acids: CAWDYNEQFF. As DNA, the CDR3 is TGTGCCTGGGACTACAATGAGCAGTTCTTC. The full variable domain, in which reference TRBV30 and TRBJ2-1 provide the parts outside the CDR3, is SQTIHQWPATLVQPVGSPLSLECTVEGTSNPNLYWYRQAAGRGLQLLFYSVGIGQISSEVPQNLSASRPQDRQFILSSKKLLLSDSGFYLCAWDYNEQFFGPGTRLTVL.

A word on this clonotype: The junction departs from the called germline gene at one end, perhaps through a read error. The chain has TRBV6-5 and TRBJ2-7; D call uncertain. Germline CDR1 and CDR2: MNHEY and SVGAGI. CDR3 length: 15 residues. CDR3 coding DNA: TGTGCCAGCAGTTCTGAGCCCACAAACTACTACAAGCAGTACTTC. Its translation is CASSSEPTNYYKQYF.

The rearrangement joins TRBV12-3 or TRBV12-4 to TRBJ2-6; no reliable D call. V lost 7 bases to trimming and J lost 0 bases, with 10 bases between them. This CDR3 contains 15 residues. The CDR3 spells CASTYRVSGANVLTF. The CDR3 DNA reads TGTGCCAGCACTTATAGGGTCTCTGGGGCCAACGTCCTGACTTTC.

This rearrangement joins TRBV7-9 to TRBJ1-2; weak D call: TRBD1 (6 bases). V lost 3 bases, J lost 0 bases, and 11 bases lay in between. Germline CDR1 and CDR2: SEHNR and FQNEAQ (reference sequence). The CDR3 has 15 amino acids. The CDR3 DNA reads TGTGCCAGCAGCTTTACGACAGGTCCTAACTATGGCTACACCTTC. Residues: CASSFTTGPNYGYTF.

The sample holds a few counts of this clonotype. CDR3 bases: TGTGCCTGGCAAGACAGGATTAATCAGCCCCAGCATTTT. Its protein product is CAWQDRINQPQHF. The chain carries TRBV30 and TRBJ1-5; a weak D match, TRBD1 (6 bases). V was trimmed by 5 bases and J by 4 bases, leaving 12 bases between them. CDR1 is GTSNPN, CDR2 SVGIG, per germline (reference sequence). This CDR3 has 13 amino acids.

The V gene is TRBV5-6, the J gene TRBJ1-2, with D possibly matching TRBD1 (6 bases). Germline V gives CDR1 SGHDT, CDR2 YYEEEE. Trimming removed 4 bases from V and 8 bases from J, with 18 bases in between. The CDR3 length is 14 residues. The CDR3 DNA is TGTGCCAGCAGCCAGGGGACCTCCTGGGGCGGCTACACCTTC. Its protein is CASSQGTSWGGYTF.